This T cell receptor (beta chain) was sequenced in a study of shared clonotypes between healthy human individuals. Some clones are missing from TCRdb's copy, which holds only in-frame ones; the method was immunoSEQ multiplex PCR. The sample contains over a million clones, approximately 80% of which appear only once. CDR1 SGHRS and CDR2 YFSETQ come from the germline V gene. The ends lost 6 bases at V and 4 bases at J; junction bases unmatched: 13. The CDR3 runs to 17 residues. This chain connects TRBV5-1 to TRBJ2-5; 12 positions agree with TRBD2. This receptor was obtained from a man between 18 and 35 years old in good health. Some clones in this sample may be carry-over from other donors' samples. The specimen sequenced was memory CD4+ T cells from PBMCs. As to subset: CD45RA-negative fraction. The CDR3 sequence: CASTSWTSGIGLETQYF. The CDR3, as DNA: TGCGCCAGCACCTCCTGGACTAGCGGGATAGGTTTAGAGACCCAGTACTTC.